These T cell receptor beta chains were read from a single sample in a study of T cell responses to AZD1222 COVID-19 vaccine. Only in-frame clones appear in the TCRdb table, and some are missing; sequencing was by immunoSEQ multiplex PCR. The sample lists 160,000 or so clones, roughly 88% occurring once. Sequencing used peripheral blood, obtained 28 days after the second AZD1222 dose. The source of these receptors is an adult who received the AZD1222 COVID-19 vaccine. CDR3s include the opening cysteine and the closing phenylalanine or tryptophan. D genes are given only for firm matches. The size of a clone is reported for some rows only, either as once, few or many, or as a class for expanded clones.

>NA|TRBJ2-7|NA|TRBV18
TGTGCCAGCTCACGGACAAGGGAATTCTCCTACGAGCAGTACTTC
CASSRTREFSYEQYF
>NA|TRBJ1-6|NA|TRBV10-3
TGTGCCATCAGGTCGACAGGTGATTCACCCCTCCACTTT
CAIRSTGDSPLHF
>NA|TRBJ2-7|NA|TRBV6-1
TGTGCCAGCAGTGATGTCTTGCATAGCTCCTACGAGCAGTACTTC
CASSDVLHSSYEQYF
>few|TRBJ2-1|NA|TRBV7-9
TGTGCCAGCGGTTTCTCGGACACCGGTTCTCATGAGCAGTTCTTC
CASGFSDTGSHEQFF
>NA|TRBJ1-6|NA|TRBV10-3
TGTGCCATCAGTGAACAGGGATGGAATTCACCCCTCCACTTT
CAISEQGWNSPLHF
>NA|TRBJ2-7|NA|TRBV30
TGTGCCTGGAGCCCACAAAATGAGCAGTACTTC
CAWSPQNEQYF
>NA|TRBJ1-2|NA|TRBV5-4
TGTGCCAGCAGCTTGGGGGACTATGGCTACACCTTC
CASSLGDYGYTF
>NA|TRBJ1-1|NA|TRBV5-1
TGCGCCAGCAGCTTGGGGCAGATGAACACTGAAGCTTTCTTT
CASSLGQMNTEAFF
>NA|TRBJ2-7|TRBD1|TRBV6-2/TRBV6-3
TGTGCCAGCAGTAAGAGGACAGGGCGAAACTACGAGCAGTACTTC
CASSKRTGRNYEQYF
>NA|TRBJ2-3|NA|TRBV30
TGTGCCTGTAACCTAGGGGGGCCGGATACGCAGTATTTT
CACNLGGPDTQYF
>NA|TRBJ2-1|NA|TRBV6-5
TGTGCCAGCAGTTTGGCCATAAACAATGAGCAGTTCTTC
CASSLAINNEQFF
>NA|TRBJ2-2|TRBD1|TRBV3-1/TRBV3-2
TGTGCCAGCAGCCCGAGACCAGGGGGTGGCGGGGAGCTGTTTTTT
CASSPRPGGGGELFF
>NA|TRBJ1-2|TRBD1|TRBV5-3
TGTGCAGTATCGGGACAGGGGACCTATGGCTACACCTTC
CAVSGQGTYGYTF
>NA|TRBJ2-1|NA|TRBV9
TGTGCCAGCAGCGTAGCTGGACAGAGGGTAAGCTCCTACAATGAGCAGTTCTTC
CASSVAGQRVSSYNEQFF
>few|TRBJ2-5|TRBD2|TRBV19
TGTGCCAGTAGTACCATAGCGGGGGGGAAAGAGACCCAGTACTTC
CASSTIAGGKETQYF
>NA|TRBJ1-4|NA|TRBV6-6
TGTGCCAGCAGTTACGGGCAGGCGGCAAAACTGTTTTTT
CASSYGQAAKLFF
>NA|TRBJ1-2|NA|TRBV29-1
TGCAGCGCTGGAACACAGGGAATCGTCTACACCTTC
CSAGTQGIVYTF
>NA|TRBJ1-1|NA|TRBV7-9
TGTGCCAGCAGCTTGGTAGGGAGAGAAGCTTTCTTT
CASSLVGREAFF
>NA|TRBJ1-2|TRBD1|TRBV2
TGTGCCAGCAGCGCCGGGACAGGGGATGGCTACACCTTC
CASSAGTGDGYTF
>NA|TRBJ1-2|NA|TRBV29-1
TGCAGCGTAGAGACAGCCACGACCGATCCCTATGGCTACACCTTC
CSVETATTDPYGYTF
>NA|TRBJ2-1|TRBD1|TRBV7-2
TGTGCCAGCAGCTGGCCGACAGGGAATAATGAGCAGTTCTTC
CASSWPTGNNEQFF
>NA|TRBJ1-3|TRBD1|TRBV19
TGTGCCAGTAGTCCCAGGGACAGTCACTCTGGAAACACCATATATTTT
CASSPRDSHSGNTIYF
>NA|TRBJ2-1|TRBD2|TRBV4-1
TGCGCCAGCAGCCAAGTGGGACTAGCGGGGGGGCCCTCCTACAATGAGCAGTTCTTC
CASSQVGLAGGPSYNEQFF
>NA|TRBJ1-1|NA|TRBV6-5
TGTGCCAGTCCTGCCGACTTGGGTATGAACACTGAAGCTTTCTTT
CASPADLGMNTEAFF
>NA|TRBJ1-2|NA|TRBV5-4
TGTGCCAGCAGCTCCAGGGAGGACTATGGCTACACCTTC
CASSSREDYGYTF
>NA|TRBJ1-1|NA|TRBV7-9
TGTGCCAGCAGCTTAAGCGCCAACACTGAAGCTTTCTTT
CASSLSANTEAFF
>NA|TRBJ2-7|NA|TRBV12-3/TRBV12-4
TGTGCCAGCACCTCGGACAGTTACGAGCAGTACTTC
CASTSDSYEQYF
>NA|TRBJ2-3|NA|TRBV6-5
TGTGCCAGCAGTTTCAGAGGTAGCACAGATACGCAGTATTTT
CASSFRGSTDTQYF
>NA|TRBJ1-2|NA|TRBV7-6
TGTGCCAGCAGCTTAGTTGGGACAAATGGCTACACCTTC
CASSLVGTNGYTF
>once|TRBJ1-5|NA|TRBV18
TGTGCCAGCTCACCACTACGGGGAGGCGATCAGCCCCAGCATTTT
CASSPLRGGDQPQHF
>NA|TRBJ1-5|NA|TRBV6-1
TGTGCCAGCAGTGACAGCCCCAATCAGCCCCAGCATTTT
CASSDSPNQPQHF
>NA|TRBJ2-2|TRBD1|TRBV29-1
TGCAGCGTCGGCGCTCCGGGACAGGGGCTTTCCGGGGAGCTGTTTTTT
CSVGAPGQGLSGELFF
>NA|TRBJ2-2|TRBD1|TRBV11-3
TGTGCCAGCAGCCACCGATCGACAGGGGCCGGGGAGCTGTTTTTT
CASSHRSTGAGELFF
>NA|TRBJ1-5|NA|TRBV15
TGTGCCACCAGTCGACAGATCAATCAGCCCCAGCATTTT
CATSRQINQPQHF
>NA|TRBJ2-1|NA|TRBV7-2
TGTGCCAGCAGCTTTACCCTCAATGAGCAGTTCTTC
CASSFTLNEQFF
>NA|TRBJ1-3|NA|TRBV30
TGTGCCTGGAGTGTACGGAGCAGACCTGGAAACACCATATATTTT
CAWSVRSRPGNTIYF
>NA|TRBJ1-1|TRBD1|TRBV6-5
TGTGCCAGCAGTCCGGACAGGGGATCTCGCACTGAAGCTTTCTTT
CASSPDRGSRTEAFF
>few|TRBJ2-2|NA|TRBV30
TGTGCCTGTTACGGACAGCGGCGGAAGAACACCGGGGAGCTGTTTTTT
CACYGQRRKNTGELFF
>NA|TRBJ1-1|TRBD1|TRBV6-5
TGTGCCAGCAGGGTGACAGGGAGGGAGACTGAAGCTTTCTTT
CASRVTGRETEAFF
>NA|TRBJ1-3|TRBD1|TRBV5-1
TGCGCCAGCAGCTGGGGACAGGCCTCTGGAAACACCATATATTTT
CASSWGQASGNTIYF
>NA|TRBJ1-1|NA|TRBV7-8
TGTGCCAGCAGCTTAGGGGTCCGGGTAACTGAAGCTTTCTTT
CASSLGVRVTEAFF
>NA|TRBJ2-7|NA|TRBV12-3/TRBV12-4
TGTGCCAGCAGCCTAGGGACACCCTACGAGCAGTACTTC
CASSLGTPYEQYF
>once|TRBJ2-2|TRBD2|TRBV10-2
TGCGCCAGCAGTGAGTCACCGGGACTAGGGTCCGGGGAGCTGTTTTTT
CASSESPGLGSGELFF
>NA|TRBJ1-2|TRBD1|TRBV2
TGTGCCACACGGGGACAGGGAGCTAACTATGGCTACACCTTC
CATRGQGANYGYTF
>NA|TRBJ2-7|TRBD2|TRBV7-2
TGTGCCAGCAGCTTAGTCGCGGGGGGAAGGAACGAGCAGTACTTC
CASSLVAGGRNEQYF
>NA|TRBJ1-3|NA|TRBV7-2
TGTGCCAGCAGCTTCTCGACGGGGGCAAACACCATATATTTT
CASSFSTGANTIYF
>NA|TRBJ1-2|NA|TRBV5-1
TGCGCCAGTTCACCAGGGTCGGCTGGCTACACCTTC
CASSPGSAGYTF
>NA|TRBJ1-3|NA|TRBV5-1
TGCGCCAGCAGCGTGGGAACTCCTGGAAACACCATATATTTT
CASSVGTPGNTIYF
>NA|TRBJ1-3|NA|TRBV19
TGTGCCAGTAGTATTTTAAGAAACACCATATATTTT
CASSILRNTIYF
>NA|TRBJ2-5|TRBD2|TRBV18
TGTGCCAGCTCACCACAGGCGGGGGAAGAGACCCAGTACTTC
CASSPQAGEETQYF
>NA|TRBJ1-1|TRBD1|TRBV14
TGTGCCAGCAGCTTACTAGGGGGCAGGGAAGCTTTCTTT
CASSLLGGREAFF
>NA|TRBJ1-1|NA|TRBV24-1
TGTGCCACCAGTGAAAAAGCTTTCTTT
CATSEKAFF
>NA|TRBJ2-5|TRBD2|TRBV7-9
TGTGCCTACCCGGGAGCGGGGGGACAAGAGACCCAGTACTTC
CAYPGAGGQETQYF
>NA|TRBJ1-1|NA|TRBV3-1/TRBV3-2
TGTGCCAGCAGCCAAGGCCCTTCCAGGGGAGGGACTGAAGCTTTCTTT
CASSQGPSRGGTEAFF
>NA|TRBJ2-7|NA|TRBV5-1
TGCGCCAGCAGCTCACCACCACCGGGGCAGGGCTTCACCTACGAGCAGTACTTC
CASSSPPPGQGFTYEQYF
>NA|TRBJ1-6|TRBD1|TRBV27
TGTGCCAGCAGTTTATCGATACACAGGGGAACTTCACCCCTCCACTTT
CASSLSIHRGTSPLHF
>NA|TRBJ2-4|NA|TRBV18
TGTGCCAGCTCACCACAGTCAGGCCAAGCCAAAAACATTCAGTACTTC
CASSPQSGQAKNIQYF
>few|TRBJ2-5|NA|TRBV4-1
TGCGCCAGCAGCCGTAAGCCGGGAGAGACCCAGTACTTC
CASSRKPGETQYF
>NA|TRBJ1-1|TRBD1|TRBV6-5
TGTGCCAGCAGTTACCTCCGGGACAGTGAAGCTTTCTTT
CASSYLRDSEAFF
>once|TRBJ2-7|TRBD1|TRBV9
TGTGCCAGCAGCGCAGGACAGGGGCTCTACGAGCAGTACTTC
CASSAGQGLYEQYF